The clone carrying this T cell receptor beta chain was detected only a few times. The source of the sample is a study of blood T cell repertoires in COVID-19. Clones were sequenced by immunoSEQ multiplex PCR, and TCRdb holds only the in-frame ones, with some missing. The repertoire holds 200,000 to 250,000 clones, 65% to 85% seen once, with around 3.4% in the top ten. V was clipped by 1 base and J by 1 base; unmatched bases: 9. Germline-derived CDR1 and CDR2 are SGHTA and FQGNSA. The CDR3 length is 17 residues. The sequenced sample consisted of PBMCs or T cells enriched from blood (not recorded which). The chain is built from TRBV7-2 and TRBJ1-1; TRBD1 agrees at 7 bases. The origin of this receptor is a woman aged 55-69 years who had recovered from COVID-19. The CDR3 DNA reads TGTGCCAGCAGCTTAGGTCCTATCGACAGGGCGAACACTGAAGCTTTCTTT. Its translation: CASSLGPIDRANTEAFF.